This T cell receptor (beta chain) was identified during a study of T-cell memory formation after mild COVID-19. Study overall: Among the donors, TCR clusters were largely specific to each donor.

This clonotype occurred a few times. As yet, its antigen is unknown. Germline CDR1 reads SQVTM; CDR2 reads ANQGSEA. The CDR3 length is 14 residues. Losses at the gene ends were 3 bases for V and 2 bases for J; bases not matched to a gene: 6. Findings of the study overall: SARS-CoV-2 specificity was not confirmed for second-wave clones peaking on day 37. Contracting clones localized mainly to CM and EM when CD4+ and mainly to EMRA when CD8+. Memory sampled before infection contained some responding clones, suggesting cross-reactive memory joined.

TCRdb ran MiXCR on the 5' RACE reads and lists one entry per CDR3 protein. This table has about 470,000 distinct CDR3 sequences, around a quarter appearing once. The rearrangement joins TRBV29-1 to TRBJ2-7; 8 bases map to TRBD1. The sequenced sample consisted of PBMCs or a T cell subset sorted from them (not recorded which). The source is an adult woman who had mild COVID-19 (a few samples of this study predate the infection). Cell type and time point are not known. The CDR3 loop is CSVDAGTGTYEQYF. The CDR3 DNA is TGCAGCGTTGATGCCGGGACAGGTACCTACGAGCAGTACTTC.